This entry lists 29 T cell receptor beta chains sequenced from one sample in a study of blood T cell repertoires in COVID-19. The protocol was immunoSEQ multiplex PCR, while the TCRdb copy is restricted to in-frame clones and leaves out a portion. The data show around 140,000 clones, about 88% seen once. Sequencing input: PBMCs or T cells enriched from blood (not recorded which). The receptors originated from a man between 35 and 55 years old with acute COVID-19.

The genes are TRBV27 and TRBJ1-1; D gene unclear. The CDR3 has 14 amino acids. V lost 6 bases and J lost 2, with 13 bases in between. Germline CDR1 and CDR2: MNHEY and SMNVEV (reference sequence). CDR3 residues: CASRSGPLNTEAFF. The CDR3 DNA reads TGTGCCAGCAGAAGCGGGCCGTTAAACACTGAAGCTTTCTTT.

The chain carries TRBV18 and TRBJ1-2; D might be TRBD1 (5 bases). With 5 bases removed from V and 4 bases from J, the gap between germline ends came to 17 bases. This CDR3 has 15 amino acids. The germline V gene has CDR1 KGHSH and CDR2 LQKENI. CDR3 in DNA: TGTGCCAGCTCAAATATACAGGATACCACCTATGGCTACACCTTC. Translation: CASSNIQDTTYGYTF.

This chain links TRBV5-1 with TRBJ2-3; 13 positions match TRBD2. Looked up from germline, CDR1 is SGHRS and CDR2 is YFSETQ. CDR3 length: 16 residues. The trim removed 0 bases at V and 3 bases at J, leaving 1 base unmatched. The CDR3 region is CASSLEGLAGTDTQYF. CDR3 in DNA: TGCGCCAGCAGCTTGGAGGGACTAGCGGGGACAGATACGCAGTATTTT.

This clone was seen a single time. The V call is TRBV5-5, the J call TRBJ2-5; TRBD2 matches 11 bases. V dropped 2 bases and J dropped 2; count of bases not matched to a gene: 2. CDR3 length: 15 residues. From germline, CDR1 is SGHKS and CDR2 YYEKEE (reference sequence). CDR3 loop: CASSFRLAGQETQYF. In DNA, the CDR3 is TGTGCCAGCAGCTTTCGACTAGCGGGGCAAGAGACCCAGTACTTC.

The CDR3 protein is CASSLRQGATDTQYF. Written as DNA, the CDR3 is TGTGCCAGCAGTTTAAGGCAGGGTGCCACAGATACGCAGTATTTT. The V gene is TRBV28, the J gene TRBJ2-3; TRBD1 might be the D (5 bases). The CDR3 has 15 amino acids. Germline assignment: CDR1 MDHEN and CDR2 SYDVKM. Deletions cut 2 bases from V and 2 bases from J, with 11 bases between.

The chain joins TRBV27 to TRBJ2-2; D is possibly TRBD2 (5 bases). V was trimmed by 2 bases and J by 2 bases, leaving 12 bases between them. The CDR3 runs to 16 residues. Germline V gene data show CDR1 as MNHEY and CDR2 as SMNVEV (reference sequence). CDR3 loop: CASSLRSSTNTGELFF. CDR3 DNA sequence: TGTGCCAGCAGTTTACGGTCTAGCACCAACACCGGGGAGCTGTTTTTT.

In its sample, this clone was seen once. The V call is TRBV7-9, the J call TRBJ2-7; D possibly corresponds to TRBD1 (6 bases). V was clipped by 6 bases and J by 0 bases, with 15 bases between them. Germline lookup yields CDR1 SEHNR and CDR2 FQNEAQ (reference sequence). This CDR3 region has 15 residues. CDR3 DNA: TGTGCCAGCAGTGGAGGACAGCCGAGCTCCTACGAGCAGTACTTC. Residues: CASSGGQPSSYEQYF.

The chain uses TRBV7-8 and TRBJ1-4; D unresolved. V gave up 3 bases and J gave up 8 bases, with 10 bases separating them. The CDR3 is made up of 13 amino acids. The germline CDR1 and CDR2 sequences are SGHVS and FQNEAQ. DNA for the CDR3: TGTGCCAGCAGCTTTAGCCCGCCCGAAAAACTGTTTTTT. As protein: CASSFSPPEKLFF.

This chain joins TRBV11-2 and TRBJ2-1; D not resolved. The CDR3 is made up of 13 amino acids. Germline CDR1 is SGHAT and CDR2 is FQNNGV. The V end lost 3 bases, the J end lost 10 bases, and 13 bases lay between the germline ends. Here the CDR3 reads CASSFYERIEQFF. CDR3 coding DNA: TGTGCCAGCAGCTTTTATGAGAGGATAGAGCAGTTCTTC.

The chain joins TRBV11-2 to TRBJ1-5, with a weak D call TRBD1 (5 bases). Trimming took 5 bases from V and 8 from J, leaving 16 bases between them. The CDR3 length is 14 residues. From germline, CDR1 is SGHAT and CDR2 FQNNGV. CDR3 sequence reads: CASSPQGLGEPQHF. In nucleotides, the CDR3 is TGTGCCAGCAGCCCCCAGGGATTAGGAGAGCCCCAGCATTTT.

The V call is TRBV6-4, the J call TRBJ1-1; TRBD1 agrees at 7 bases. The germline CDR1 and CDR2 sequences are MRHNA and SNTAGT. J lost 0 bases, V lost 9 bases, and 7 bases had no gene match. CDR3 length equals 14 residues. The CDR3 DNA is TGTGCCAGTGACAGGGAGAAAATGAACACTGAAGCTTTCTTT. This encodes CASDREKMNTEAFF.

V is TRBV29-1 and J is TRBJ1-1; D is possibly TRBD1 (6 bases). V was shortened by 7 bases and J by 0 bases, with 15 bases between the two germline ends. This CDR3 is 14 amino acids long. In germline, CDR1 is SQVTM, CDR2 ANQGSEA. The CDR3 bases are TGCAGCGCGACTCTGGACAGCCTGAACACTGAAGCTTTCTTT. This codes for CSATLDSLNTEAFF. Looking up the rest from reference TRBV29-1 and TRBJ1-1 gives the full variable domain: SAVISQKPSRDICQRGTSLTIQCQVDSQVTMMFWYRQQPGQSLTLIATANQGSEATYESGFVIDKFPISRPNLTFSTLTVSNMSPEDSSIYLCSATLDSLNTEAFFGQGTRLTVV.

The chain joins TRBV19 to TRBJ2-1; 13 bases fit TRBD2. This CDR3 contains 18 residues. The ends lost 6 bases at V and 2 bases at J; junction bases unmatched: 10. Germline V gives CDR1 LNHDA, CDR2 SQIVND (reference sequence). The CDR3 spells CASRRTSGSGGAYNEQFF. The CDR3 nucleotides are TGTGCCAGTAGACGGACTAGCGGGAGTGGTGGGGCCTACAATGAGCAGTTCTTC.

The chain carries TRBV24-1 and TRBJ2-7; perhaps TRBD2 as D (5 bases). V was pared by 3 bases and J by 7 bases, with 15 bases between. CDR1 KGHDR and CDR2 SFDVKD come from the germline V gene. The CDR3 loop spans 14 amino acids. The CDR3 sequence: CATSDSVPPGEQYF. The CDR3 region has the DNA TGTGCCACCAGTGATAGCGTCCCCCCGGGAGAGCAGTACTTC.

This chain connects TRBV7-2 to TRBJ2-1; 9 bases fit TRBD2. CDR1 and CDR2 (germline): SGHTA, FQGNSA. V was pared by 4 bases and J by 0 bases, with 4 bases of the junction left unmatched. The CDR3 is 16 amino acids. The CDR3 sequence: CASSSLAGSSYNEQFF. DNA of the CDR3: TGTGCCAGCAGCTCCCTAGCGGGAAGCTCCTACAATGAGCAGTTCTTC.

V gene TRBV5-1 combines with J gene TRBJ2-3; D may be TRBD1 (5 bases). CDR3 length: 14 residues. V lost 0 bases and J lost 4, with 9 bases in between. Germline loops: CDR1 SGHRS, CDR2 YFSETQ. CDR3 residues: CASSLAGRADTQYF. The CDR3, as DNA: TGCGCCAGCAGCTTGGCGGGCAGGGCAGATACGCAGTATTTT.

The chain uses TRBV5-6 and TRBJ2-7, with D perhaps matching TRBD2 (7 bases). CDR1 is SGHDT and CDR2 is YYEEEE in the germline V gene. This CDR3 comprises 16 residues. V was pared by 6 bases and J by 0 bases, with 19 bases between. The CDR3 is CASNPGGGVGSYEQYF. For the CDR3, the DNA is TGTGCCAGCAACCCCGGAGGGGGGGTAGGCTCCTACGAGCAGTACTTC.

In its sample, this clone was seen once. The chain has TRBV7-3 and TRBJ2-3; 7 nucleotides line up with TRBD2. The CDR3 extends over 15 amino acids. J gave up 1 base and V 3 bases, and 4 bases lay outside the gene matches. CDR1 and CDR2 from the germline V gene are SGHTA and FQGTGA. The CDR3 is CASSFGTSGTDTQYF. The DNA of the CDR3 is TGTGCCAGCAGCTTTGGAACTAGCGGCACAGATACGCAGTATTTT.

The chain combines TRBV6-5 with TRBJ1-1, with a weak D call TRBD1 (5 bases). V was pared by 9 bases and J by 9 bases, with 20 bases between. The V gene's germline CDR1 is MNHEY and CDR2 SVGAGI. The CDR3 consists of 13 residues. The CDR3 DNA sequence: TGTGCCAGTTTTTTAGGCACAGGACAAAAAGCTTTCTTT. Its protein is CASFLGTGQKAFF.

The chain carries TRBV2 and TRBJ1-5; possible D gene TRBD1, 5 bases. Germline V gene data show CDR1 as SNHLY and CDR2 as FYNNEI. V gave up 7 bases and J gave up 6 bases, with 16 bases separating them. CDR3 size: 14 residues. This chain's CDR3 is CASTLLRGGQPQHF. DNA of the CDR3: TGTGCCAGCACCCTTTTAAGGGGAGGTCAGCCCCAGCATTTT.

CDR3 sequence (DNA): TGTGCCACCAGTGATCATCGGACAGGGCGGGGGTCCAAAAACATTCAGTACTTC. Protein product: CATSDHRTGRGSKNIQYF. The chain carries TRBV24-1 and TRBJ2-4, with TRBD1 as a possible D gene (8 bases). V lost 3 bases and J 2 bases, leaving 19 bases between the germline ends. Germline V gene sequence: CDR1 KGHDR, CDR2 SFDVKD. This CDR3 is 18 amino acids long.

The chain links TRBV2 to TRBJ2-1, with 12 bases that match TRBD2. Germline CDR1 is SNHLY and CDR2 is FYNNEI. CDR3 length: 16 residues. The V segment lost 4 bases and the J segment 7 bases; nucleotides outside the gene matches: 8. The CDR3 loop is CASSAALAGGPNEQFF. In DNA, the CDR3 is TGTGCCAGCAGTGCAGCTCTAGCGGGGGGGCCTAATGAGCAGTTCTTC.

CDR3: CASSFMSTGELFF. For the CDR3, the DNA is TGTGCCAGCAGCTTTATGAGCACCGGGGAGCTGTTTTTT. V and J are TRBV5-5 and TRBJ2-2; no definite D call. With 2 bases removed from V and 4 bases from J, the gap between germline ends came to 6 bases. This CDR3 is built from 13 residues. Germline V lookup: CDR1 SGHKS, CDR2 YYEKEE (reference sequence). The entire variable domain, with the rest obtained from reference TRBV5-5 and TRBJ2-2, is as follows: DAGVTQSPTHLIKTRGQQVTLRCSPISGHKSVSWYQQVLGQGPQFIFQYYEKEERGRGNFPDRFSARQFPNYSSELNVNALLLGDSALYLCASSFMSTGELFFGEGSRLTVL.

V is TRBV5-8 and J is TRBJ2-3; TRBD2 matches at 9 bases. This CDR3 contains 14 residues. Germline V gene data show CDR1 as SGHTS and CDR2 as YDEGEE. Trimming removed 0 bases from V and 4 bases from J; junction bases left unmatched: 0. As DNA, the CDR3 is TGTGCCAGCAGCTTGGAGCGGGGGGCAGATACGCAGTATTTT. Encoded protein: CASSLERGADTQYF.

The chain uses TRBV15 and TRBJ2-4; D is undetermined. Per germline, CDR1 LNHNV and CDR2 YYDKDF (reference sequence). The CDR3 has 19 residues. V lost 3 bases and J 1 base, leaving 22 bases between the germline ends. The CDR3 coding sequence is TGTGCCACCAGCAGTGAATCCGGGTCGACCCGACTGGCCAAAAACATTCAGTACTTC. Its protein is CATSSESGSTRLAKNIQYF. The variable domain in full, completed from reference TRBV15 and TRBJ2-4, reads DAMVIQNPRYQVTQFGKPVTLSCSQTLNHNVMYWYQQKSSQAPKLLFHYYDKDFNNEADTPDNFQSRRPNTSFCFLDIRSPGLGDTAMYLCATSSESGSTRLAKNIQYFGAGTRLSVL.

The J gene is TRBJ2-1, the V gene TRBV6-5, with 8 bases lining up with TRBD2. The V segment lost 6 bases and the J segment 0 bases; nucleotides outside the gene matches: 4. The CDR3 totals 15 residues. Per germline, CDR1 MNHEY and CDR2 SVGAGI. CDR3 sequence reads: CASSPGRGSYNEQFF. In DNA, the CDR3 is TGTGCCAGCAGCCCCGGGAGGGGCTCCTACAATGAGCAGTTCTTC.

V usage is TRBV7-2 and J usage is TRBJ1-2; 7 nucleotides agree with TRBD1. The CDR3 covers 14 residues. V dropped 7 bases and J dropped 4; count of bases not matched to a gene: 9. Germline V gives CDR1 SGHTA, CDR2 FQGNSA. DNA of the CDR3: TGTGCCAGCACCCCCCCGGCAGGGGGCTATGGCTACACCTTC. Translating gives CASTPPAGGYGYTF. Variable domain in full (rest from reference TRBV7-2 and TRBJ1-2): GAGVSQSPSNKVTEKGKDVELRCDPISGHTALYWYRQSLGQGLEFLIYFQGNSAPDKSGLPSDRFSAERTGGSVSTLTIQRTQQEDSAVYLCASTPPAGGYGYTFGSGTRLTVV.

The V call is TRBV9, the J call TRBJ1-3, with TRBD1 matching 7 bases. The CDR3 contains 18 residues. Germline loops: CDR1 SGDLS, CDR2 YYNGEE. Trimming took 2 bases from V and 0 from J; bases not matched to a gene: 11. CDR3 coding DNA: TGTGCCAGCAGCGTCAAGGATCGACAGGGAATCTCTGGAAACACCATATATTTT. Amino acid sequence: CASSVKDRQGISGNTIYF.

The DNA for the CDR3 is TGTGCTAGTGGTTTCTCGGCTAGCGGGAACACCGGGGAGCTGTTTTTT. It encodes CASGFSASGNTGELFF. The genes are TRBV12-5 and TRBJ2-2; 7 nucleotides agree with TRBD2. V trimming: 3 bases; J trimming: 1 base; junction bases outside the gene matches: 5. CDR1 is LGHNT, CDR2 FRNRAP, per germline. This CDR3 spans 16 amino acids.